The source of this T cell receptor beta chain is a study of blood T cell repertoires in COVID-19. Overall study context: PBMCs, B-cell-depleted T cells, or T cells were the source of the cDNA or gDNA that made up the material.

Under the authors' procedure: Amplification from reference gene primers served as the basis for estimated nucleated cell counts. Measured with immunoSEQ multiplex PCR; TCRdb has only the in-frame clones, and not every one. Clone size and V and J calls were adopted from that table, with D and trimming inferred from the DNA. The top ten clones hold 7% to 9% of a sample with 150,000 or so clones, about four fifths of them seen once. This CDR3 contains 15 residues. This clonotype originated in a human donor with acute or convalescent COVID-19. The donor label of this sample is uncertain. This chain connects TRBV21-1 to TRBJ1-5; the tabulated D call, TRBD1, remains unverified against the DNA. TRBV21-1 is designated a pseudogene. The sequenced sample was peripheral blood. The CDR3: CASSKSRTPNQPQHF. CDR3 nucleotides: TGTGCCAGCAGCAAATCGCGGACACCGAATCAGCCCCAGCATTTT.